These 13 T cell receptor beta chains were sequenced from one sample in a study of control samples from healthy donors and cancer patients. TCRdb keeps only in-frame clones here, not all; method: immunoSEQ multiplex PCR. The data hold 100,000 to 110,000 clones, with 87% observed a single time. The sequenced material came from blood. These receptor sequences come from a woman aged 45-59 years in good health.

The chain links TRBV3-1 (or the pseudogene TRBV3-2) to TRBJ2-7; 7 bases are a match to TRBD1. Germline CDR1 reads LGHDT; CDR2 reads YNNKEL (reference sequence). The CDR3 is 15 amino acids. Unmatched junction bases numbered 8, after V lost 5 bases and J lost 1 base. The CDR3 region is CASSDRTGRSYEQYF. CDR3 coding DNA: TGTGCCAGCAGCGATCGGACAGGCCGTTCCTACGAGCAGTACTTC.

The rearrangement uses TRBV7-2 and TRBJ2-7; D unresolved. The germline CDR1 and CDR2 sequences are SGHTA and FQGNSA. The length of the CDR3 is 13 residues. V lost 6 bases to trimming and J lost 0 bases, with 9 bases between them. The CDR3 DNA reads as TGTGCCAGCAGTTCCTCTCTCTCCTACGAGCAGTACTTC. Amino acids: CASSSSLSYEQYF. Filled out from reference TRBV7-2 and TRBJ2-7, the complete variable domain reads GAGVSQSPSNKVTEKGKDVELRCDPISGHTALYWYRQSLGQGLEFLIYFQGNSAPDKSGLPSDRFSAERTGGSVSTLTIQRTQQEDSAVYLCASSSSLSYEQYFGPGTRLTVT.

V gene TRBV7-2 combines with J gene TRBJ2-5; maybe TRBD2 (6 bases). Trimming shortened V by 2 bases and J by 1 base, and 11 bases separated the two germline ends. The germline gives CDR1 SGHTA, CDR2 FQGNSA. The CDR3 is 15 amino acids. The DNA for the CDR3 is TGTGCCAGCAGCTTAAATGGGGGGTTCCAAGAGACCCAGTACTTC. Amino acid sequence: CASSLNGGFQETQYF.

This clone has more than one count but fewer than ten. The rearrangement uses TRBV20-1 and TRBJ1-5; TRBD1 matches 10 bases. Germline trimming cut 3 bases from V and 1 base from J; bases unmatched to any gene: 9. Germline CDR1 DFQATT, CDR2 SNEGSKA (reference sequence). The CDR3 sequence is 17 residues long. CDR3 in amino acids: CSASQGQGKFSNQPQHF. CDR3 in DNA: TGCAGTGCTAGTCAGGGACAGGGGAAGTTCAGCAATCAGCCCCAGCATTTT.

The chain is built from TRBV7-8 and TRBJ2-7, with D maybe TRBD2 (5 bases). Germline values: CDR1 SGHVS, CDR2 FQNEAQ. The CDR3 consists of 16 residues. The germline V and J ends were trimmed by 5 bases and 3 bases, with 20 bases remaining between them. CDR3 sequence reads: CASSAQAREIGYEQYV. The DNA for the CDR3 is TGTGCCAGCAGCGCTCAAGCAAGGGAGATAGGCTACGAGCAGTACGTC.

The chain joins TRBV30 to TRBJ2-2; D perhaps matches TRBD1 (5 bases). The CDR3 loop spans 15 amino acids. CDR1 is GTSNPN and CDR2 is SVGIG in the germline V gene (reference sequence). Trimming stripped 0 bases from V and 8 bases from J, with 16 bases between. Here the CDR3 reads CAWSVGAQTVGELFF. The CDR3 nucleotides are TGTGCCTGGAGTGTAGGGGCCCAAACCGTGGGGGAGCTGTTTTTT.

A few counts support this clone. V gene TRBV6-5 combines with J gene TRBJ1-3; 8 nucleotides agree with TRBD1. CDR1 and CDR2 from the germline V gene are MNHEY and SVGAGI. Trimming cost V 3 bases and J 1 base; bases outside gene matches: 2. The CDR3 extends over 15 amino acids. CDR3 in amino acids: CASSYDRGSGNTIYF. The CDR3 coding sequence is TGTGCCAGCAGTTATGACAGGGGTTCTGGAAACACCATATATTTT.

This chain uses TRBV19 with TRBJ1-5; D remains unclear. The CDR3 length is 13 residues. V shed 6 bases and J shed 2 bases, with 8 bases lying between them. Germline assignment: CDR1 LNHDA and CDR2 SQIVND (reference sequence). The CDR3 DNA follows: TGTGCCAGTAGGTCCGAGGGCAATCAGCCCCAGCATTTT. It translates to CASRSEGNQPQHF.

The CDR3 here is CASSPQGSYNSPLHF. The CDR3 DNA follows: TGTGCCAGCTCACCACAGGGCTCCTATAATTCACCCCTCCACTTT. V and J are TRBV18 and TRBJ1-6; D not certain. The V gene's germline CDR1 is KGHSH and CDR2 LQKENI. This CDR3 has 15 residues. The V and J ends lost 1 base and 0 bases respectively, with 4 bases between them.

The V and J genes are TRBV12-5 and TRBJ2-1, with D unclear. The germline V and J ends were trimmed by 3 bases and 6 bases, with 3 bases remaining between them. CDR1 LGHNT and CDR2 FRNRAP come from the germline V gene. This CDR3 is built from 11 residues. The CDR3: CASGFSNEQFF. CDR3 DNA: TGTGCTAGTGGTTTTTCCAATGAGCAGTTCTTC.

The rearrangement links TRBV28 to TRBJ2-1; 9 bases map to TRBD2. The CDR3 runs 14 residues. Germline CDR1 MDHEN, CDR2 SYDVKM. V was clipped by 6 bases and J by 3 bases; unmatched bases: 3. The CDR3 protein is CASRTSGVYNEQFF. CDR3 nucleotide sequence: TGTGCCAGCAGGACTAGCGGTGTCTACAATGAGCAGTTCTTC.

The J gene is TRBJ2-3, the V gene TRBV24-1; D gene uncertain. CDR3 size: 14 residues. CDR1 KGHDR and CDR2 SFDVKD come from the germline V gene. V dropped 4 bases and J dropped 2 bases, with 9 bases sitting between them. In DNA, the CDR3 is TGTGCCACCAGTGACCAGGCTCCCACAGATACGCAGTATTTT. Residues: CATSDQAPTDTQYF.

The chain recombines TRBV24-1 with TRBJ1-6, with D perhaps TRBD1 (5 bases). This CDR3 has 21 residues. The germline V gene has CDR1 KGHDR and CDR2 SFDVKD. Trimming cost V 0 bases and J 0 bases, with 20 bases left between them. As DNA, the CDR3 is TGTGCCACCAGTGATTTGGCGCGGGGCCGGTTCCAGAGCTCCTATAATTCACCCCTCCACTTT. Translation gives CATSDLARGRFQSSYNSPLHF.